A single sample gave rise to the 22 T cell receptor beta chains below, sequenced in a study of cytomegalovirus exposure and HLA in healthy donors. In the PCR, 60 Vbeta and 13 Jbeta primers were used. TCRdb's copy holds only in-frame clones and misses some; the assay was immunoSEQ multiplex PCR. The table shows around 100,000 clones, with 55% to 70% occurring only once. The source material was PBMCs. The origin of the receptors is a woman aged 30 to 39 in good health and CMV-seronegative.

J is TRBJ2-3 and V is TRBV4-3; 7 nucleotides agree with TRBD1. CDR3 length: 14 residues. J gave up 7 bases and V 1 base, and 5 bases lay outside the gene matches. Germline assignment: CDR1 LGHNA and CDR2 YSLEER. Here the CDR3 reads CASSQVGTEYTQYF. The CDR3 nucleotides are TGCGCCAGCAGCCAAGTTGGGACAGAATATACGCAGTATTTT.

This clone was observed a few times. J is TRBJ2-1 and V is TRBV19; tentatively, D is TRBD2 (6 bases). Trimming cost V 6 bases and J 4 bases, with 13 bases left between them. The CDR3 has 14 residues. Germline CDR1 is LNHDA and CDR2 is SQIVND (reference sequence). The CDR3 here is CASSKPGLYNEQFF. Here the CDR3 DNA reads TGTGCCAGTAGCAAACCGGGACTTTACAATGAGCAGTTCTTC.

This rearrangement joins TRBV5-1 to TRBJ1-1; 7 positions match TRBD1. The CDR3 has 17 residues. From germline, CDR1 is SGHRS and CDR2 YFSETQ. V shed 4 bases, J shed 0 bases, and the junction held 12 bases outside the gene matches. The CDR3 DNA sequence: TGCGCCAGCAGCAAGGGGGTTCAGGGACAGTTGAACACTGAAGCTTTCTTT. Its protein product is CASSKGVQGQLNTEAFF.

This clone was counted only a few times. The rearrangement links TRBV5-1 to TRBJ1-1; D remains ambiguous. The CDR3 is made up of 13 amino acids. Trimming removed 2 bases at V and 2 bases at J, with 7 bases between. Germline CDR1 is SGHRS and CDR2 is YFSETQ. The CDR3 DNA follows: TGCGCCAGCAGCTTTGGCGGCAACACTGAAGCTTTCTTT. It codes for CASSFGGNTEAFF.

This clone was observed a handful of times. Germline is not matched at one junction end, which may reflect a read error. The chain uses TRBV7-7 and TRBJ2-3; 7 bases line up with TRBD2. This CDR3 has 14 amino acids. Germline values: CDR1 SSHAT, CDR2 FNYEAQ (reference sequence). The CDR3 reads CASSAGVGTDTQYF. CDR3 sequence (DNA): TGTGCTAGCAGCGCGGGAGTAGGGACAGATACGCAGTATTTT.

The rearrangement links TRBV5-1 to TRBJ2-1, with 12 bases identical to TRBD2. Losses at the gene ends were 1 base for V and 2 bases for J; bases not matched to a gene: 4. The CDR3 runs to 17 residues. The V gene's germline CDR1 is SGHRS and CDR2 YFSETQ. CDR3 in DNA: TGCGCCAGCAGCTTGCCCCGACTAGCGGGAGCCTACAATGAGCAGTTCTTC. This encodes CASSLPRLAGAYNEQFF.

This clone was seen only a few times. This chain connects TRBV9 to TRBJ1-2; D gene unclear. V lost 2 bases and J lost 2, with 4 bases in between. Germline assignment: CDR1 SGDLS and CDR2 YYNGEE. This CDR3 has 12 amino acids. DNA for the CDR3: TGTGCCAGCAGCGTCGGGAACTATGGCTACACCTTC. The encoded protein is CASSVGNYGYTF. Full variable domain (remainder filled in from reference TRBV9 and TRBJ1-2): DSGVTQTPKHLITATGQRVTLRCSPRSGDLSVYWYQQSLDQGLQFLIQYYNGEERAKGNILERFSAQQFPDLHSELNLSSLELGDSALYFCASSVGNYGYTFGSGTRLTVV.

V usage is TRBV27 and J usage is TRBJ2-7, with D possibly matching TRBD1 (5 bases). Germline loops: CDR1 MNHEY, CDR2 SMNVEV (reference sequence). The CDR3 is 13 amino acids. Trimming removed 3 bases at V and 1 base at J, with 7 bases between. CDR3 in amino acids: CASSFQGSYEQYF. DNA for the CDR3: TGTGCCAGCAGTTTTCAGGGTTCCTACGAGCAGTACTTC.

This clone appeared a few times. CDR3 loop: CASSPPRTGMDYEQYF. The CDR3 DNA sequence: TGTGCCAGCAGCCCCCCCCGCACAGGGATGGACTACGAGCAGTACTTC. The genes are TRBV11-2 and TRBJ2-7; tentatively, D is TRBD1 (6 bases). Per germline, CDR1 SGHAT and CDR2 FQNNGV. This CDR3 contains 16 residues. V lost 5 bases, J lost 3 bases, and 20 bases lay in between.

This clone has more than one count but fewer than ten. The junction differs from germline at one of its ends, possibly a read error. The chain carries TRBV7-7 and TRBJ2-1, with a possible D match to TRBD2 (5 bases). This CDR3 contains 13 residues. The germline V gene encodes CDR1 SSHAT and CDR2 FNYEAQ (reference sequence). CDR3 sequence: CASSLDRGNEQFF. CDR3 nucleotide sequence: TGTGCTAGCAGCTTAGATCGGGGTAATGAGCAGTTCTTC.

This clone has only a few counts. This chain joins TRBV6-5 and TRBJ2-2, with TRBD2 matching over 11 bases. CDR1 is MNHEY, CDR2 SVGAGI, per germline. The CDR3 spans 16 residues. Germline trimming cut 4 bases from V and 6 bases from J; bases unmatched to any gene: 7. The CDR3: CASSLLAGDPPGELFF. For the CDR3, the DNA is TGTGCCAGCAGTTTACTAGCGGGAGACCCCCCCGGGGAGCTGTTTTTT.

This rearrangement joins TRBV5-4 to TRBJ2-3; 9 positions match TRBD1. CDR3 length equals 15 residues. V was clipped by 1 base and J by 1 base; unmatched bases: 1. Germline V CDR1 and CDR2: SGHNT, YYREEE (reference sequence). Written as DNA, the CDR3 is TGTGCCAGCAGCTTGTGGGACAGGGGCACAGATACGCAGTATTTT. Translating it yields CASSLWDRGTDTQYF.

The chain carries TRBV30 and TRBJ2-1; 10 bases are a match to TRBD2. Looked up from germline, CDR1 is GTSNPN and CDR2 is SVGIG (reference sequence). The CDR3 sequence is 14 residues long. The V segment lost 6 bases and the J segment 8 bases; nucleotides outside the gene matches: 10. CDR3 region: CACRAGGPRDEQFF. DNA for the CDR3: TGTGCCTGCAGAGCGGGAGGGCCTCGTGATGAGCAGTTCTTC.

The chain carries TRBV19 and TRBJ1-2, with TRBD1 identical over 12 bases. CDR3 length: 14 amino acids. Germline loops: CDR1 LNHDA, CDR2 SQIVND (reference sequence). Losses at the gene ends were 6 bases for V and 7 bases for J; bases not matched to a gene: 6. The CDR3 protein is CASRAPGQGAGYTF. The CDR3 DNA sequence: TGTGCCAGTAGAGCTCCGGGACAGGGGGCTGGCTACACCTTC.

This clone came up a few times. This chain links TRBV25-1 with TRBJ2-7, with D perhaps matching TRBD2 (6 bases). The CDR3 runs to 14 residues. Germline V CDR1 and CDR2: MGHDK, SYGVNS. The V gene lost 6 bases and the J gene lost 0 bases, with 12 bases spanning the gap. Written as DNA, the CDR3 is TGTGCCAGCAGCCGGGACTCCGTCTCCTACGAGCAGTACTTC. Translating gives CASSRDSVSYEQYF.

CDR3 sequence reads: CASSLGTGHTDTQYF. The CDR3 bases are TGTGCCAGCAGCTTAGGGACAGGGCACACAGATACGCAGTATTTT. V is TRBV7-8 and J is TRBJ2-3, with 8 bases lining up with TRBD1. The CDR3 has 15 amino acids. Germline V gene lookup returns CDR1 SGHVS and CDR2 FQNEAQ. V trimming: 1 base; J trimming: 2 bases; junction bases outside the gene matches: 2.

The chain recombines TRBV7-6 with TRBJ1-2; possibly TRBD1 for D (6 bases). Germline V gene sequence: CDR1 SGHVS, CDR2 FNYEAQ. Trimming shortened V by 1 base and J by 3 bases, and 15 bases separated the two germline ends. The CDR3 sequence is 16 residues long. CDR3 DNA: TGTGCCAGCAGCTTAGTTAATCAGGGGAATTACTATGGCTACACCTTC. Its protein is CASSLVNQGNYYGYTF.

CDR3 sequence (DNA): TGTGCCAGCAGCTACAGCTTGAACACTGAAGCTTTCTTT. It specifies CASSYSLNTEAFF. This chain connects TRBV7-2 to TRBJ1-1; D ambiguous. CDR3 length: 13 amino acids. V shed 4 bases and J shed 0 bases, with 6 bases lying between them. The V gene's germline CDR1 is SGHTA and CDR2 FQGNSA.

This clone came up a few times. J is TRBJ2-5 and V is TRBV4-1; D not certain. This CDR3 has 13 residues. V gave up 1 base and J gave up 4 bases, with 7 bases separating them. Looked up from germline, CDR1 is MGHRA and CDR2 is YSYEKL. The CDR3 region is CASSQALPETQYF. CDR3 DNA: TGCGCCAGCAGCCAAGCCCTACCAGAGACCCAGTACTTC.

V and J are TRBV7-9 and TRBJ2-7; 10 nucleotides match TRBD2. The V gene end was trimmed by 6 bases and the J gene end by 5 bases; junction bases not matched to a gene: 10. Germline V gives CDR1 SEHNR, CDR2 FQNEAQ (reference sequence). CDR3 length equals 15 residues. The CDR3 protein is CASRTSGASQDEQYF. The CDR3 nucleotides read TGTGCCAGCAGAACTAGCGGGGCGTCCCAGGACGAGCAGTACTTC.

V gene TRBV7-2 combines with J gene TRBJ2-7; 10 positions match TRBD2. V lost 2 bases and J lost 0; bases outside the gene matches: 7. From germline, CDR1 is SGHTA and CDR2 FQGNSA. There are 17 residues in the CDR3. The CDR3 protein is CASSLTSGKLSSYEQYF. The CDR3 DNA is TGTGCCAGCAGCTTAACTAGCGGGAAATTAAGCTCCTACGAGCAGTACTTC.

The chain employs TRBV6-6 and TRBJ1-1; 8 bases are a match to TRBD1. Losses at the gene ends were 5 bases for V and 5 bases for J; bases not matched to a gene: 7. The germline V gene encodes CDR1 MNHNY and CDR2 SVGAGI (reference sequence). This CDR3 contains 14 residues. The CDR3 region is CASSGQGRYTEAFF. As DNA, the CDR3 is TGTGCCAGCAGTGGACAGGGTCGGTATACTGAAGCTTTCTTT.